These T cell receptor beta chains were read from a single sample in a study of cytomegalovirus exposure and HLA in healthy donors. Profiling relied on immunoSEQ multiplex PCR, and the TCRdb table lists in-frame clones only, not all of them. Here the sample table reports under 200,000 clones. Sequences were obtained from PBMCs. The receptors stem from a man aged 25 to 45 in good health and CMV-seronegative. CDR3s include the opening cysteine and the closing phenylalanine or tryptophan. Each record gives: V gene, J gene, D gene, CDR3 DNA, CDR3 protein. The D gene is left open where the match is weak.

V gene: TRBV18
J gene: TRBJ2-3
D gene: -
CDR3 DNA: TGTGCCAGCTCTGGCCGACAGGCTACAGATACGCAGTATTTT
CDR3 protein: CASSGRQATDTQYF

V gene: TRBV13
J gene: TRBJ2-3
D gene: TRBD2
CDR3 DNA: TGTGCCAGCAGCAGTCGGAGAACTAGCGGGAGGCCAGATACGCAGTATTTT
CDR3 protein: CASSSRRTSGRPDTQYF

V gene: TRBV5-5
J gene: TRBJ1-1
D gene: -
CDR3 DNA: TGTGCCAGCAGCTTTTATGTCGTAAAACAAAAAGCTTTCTTT
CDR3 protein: CASSFYVVKQKAFF

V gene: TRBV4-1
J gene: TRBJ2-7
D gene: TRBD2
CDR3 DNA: TGCGCCAGCAGCCCCGAGGGCGGGAGCTACGAGCAGTACTTC
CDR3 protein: CASSPEGGSYEQYF

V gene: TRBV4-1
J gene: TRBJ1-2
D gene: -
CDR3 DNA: TGCGCCAGCAGCCAAGATGAAGGGGTTGGCTATGGCTACACCTTC
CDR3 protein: CASSQDEGVGYGYTF

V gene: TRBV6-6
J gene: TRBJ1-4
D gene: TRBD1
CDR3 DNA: TGTGCCAGCAACCGCGACAGGGGTGGTAATGAAAAACTGTTTTTT
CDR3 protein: CASNRDRGGNEKLFF

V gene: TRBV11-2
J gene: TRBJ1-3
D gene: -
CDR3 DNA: TGTGCCAGCAGCTTATTTCTCCAGGGCGGCTCTGGAAACACCATATATTTT
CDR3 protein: CASSLFLQGGSGNTIYF

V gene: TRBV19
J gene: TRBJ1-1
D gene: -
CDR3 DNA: TGTGCCAGTAGTCAGAACCGGGTTTTGAGGACTGAAGCTTTCTTT
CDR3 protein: CASSQNRVLRTEAFF

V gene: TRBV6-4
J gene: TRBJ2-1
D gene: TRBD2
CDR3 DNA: TGTGCCAGCAGTGTAGGGACTAGCGGGGACAATGAGCAGTTCTTC
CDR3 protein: CASSVGTSGDNEQFF

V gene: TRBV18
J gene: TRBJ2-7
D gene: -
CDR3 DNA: TGTGCCAGCTCCCGGGGACAGGTGGCGGGAGGGCCCTCCTACGAGCAGTACTTC
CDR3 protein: CASSRGQVAGGPSYEQYF

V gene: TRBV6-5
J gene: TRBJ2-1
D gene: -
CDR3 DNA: TGTGCCAGCAGTTACTCGATATGGGTTAGGACAAATGAGCAGTTCTTC
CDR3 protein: CASSYSIWVRTNEQFF

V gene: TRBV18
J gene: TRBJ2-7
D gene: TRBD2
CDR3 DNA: TGTGCCAGCTCCATTCGGGGGGAGGGATCCTACGAGCAGTACTTC
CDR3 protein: CASSIRGEGSYEQYF

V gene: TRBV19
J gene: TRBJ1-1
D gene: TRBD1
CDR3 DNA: TGTGCCAGTAGTCCCGGACAGGGAGCTTTCTTT
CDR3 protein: CASSPGQGAFF

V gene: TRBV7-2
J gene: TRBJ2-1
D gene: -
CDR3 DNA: TGTGCCAGCAGCCAGAAGGCGGTGATCTACAATGAGCAGTTCTTC
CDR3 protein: CASSQKAVIYNEQFF

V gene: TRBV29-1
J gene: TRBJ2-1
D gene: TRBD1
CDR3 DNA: TGCAGCGTAGCCAGGACAGGGGGATACAATGAGCAGTTCTTC
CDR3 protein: CSVARTGGYNEQFF

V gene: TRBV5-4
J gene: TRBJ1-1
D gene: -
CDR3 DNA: TGTGCCAGCAGCCCACAGGCGAACACTGAAGCTTTCTTT
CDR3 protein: CASSPQANTEAFF

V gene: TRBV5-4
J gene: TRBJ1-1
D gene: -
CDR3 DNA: TGTGCCAGCAGCCGGTCCACTGAAGCTTTCTTT
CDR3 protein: CASSRSTEAFF

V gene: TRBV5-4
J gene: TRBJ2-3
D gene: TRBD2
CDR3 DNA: TGTGCCAGCAGCTCGTGGCGTGGCGGGAGGATGGTAGATACGCAGTATTTT
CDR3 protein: CASSSWRGGRMVDTQYF

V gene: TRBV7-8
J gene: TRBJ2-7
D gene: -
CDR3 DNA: TGTGCCAGCAGCTTAGCAGGGAGCTACGAGCAGTACTTC
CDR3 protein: CASSLAGSYEQYF

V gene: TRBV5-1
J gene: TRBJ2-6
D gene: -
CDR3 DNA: TGCGCCAGCATGCTAGGGGGCTCTGGGGCCAACGTCCTGACTTTC
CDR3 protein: CASMLGGSGANVLTF

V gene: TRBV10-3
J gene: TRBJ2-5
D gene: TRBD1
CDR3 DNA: TGTGCCATCAGTGAGTCGAATGGACAGGCGATTGAAGAGACCCAGTACTTC
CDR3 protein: CAISESNGQAIEETQYF

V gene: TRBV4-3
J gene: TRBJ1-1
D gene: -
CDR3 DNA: TGCGCCAGCAGCCAAAATATGTTCGGGACTGAAGCTTTCTTT
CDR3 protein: CASSQNMFGTEAFF